Listed below are T cell receptor beta chains from one sample, sequenced in a study of blood T cell repertoires in COVID-19. The protocol was immunoSEQ multiplex PCR, while the TCRdb copy is restricted to in-frame clones and leaves out a portion. The data contain about 71,000 clones, roughly 76% of them seen just once; the ten biggest clones take up 28%. Sequences were obtained from peripheral blood. The receptors derive from a woman over 75 with active or convalescent COVID-19. CDR3s include the opening cysteine and the closing phenylalanine or tryptophan. A D gene is named only where the DNA matches it firmly. Part of the rows lack a size; the others show once, few, many or a class for expanded clones.

size: few; D: -; V: TRBV5-6; J: TRBJ2-3; CDR3: CASSLNGGSTDTQYF; DNA: TGTGCCAGCAGCTTGAATGGCGGGAGCACAGATACGCAGTATTTT
size: -; D: -; V: TRBV7-9; J: TRBJ1-2; CDR3: CASSQTGRREYGYTF; DNA: TGTGCCAGCAGCCAAACGGGACGGAGGGAGTATGGCTACACCTTC
size: once; D: -; V: TRBV27; J: TRBJ2-1; CDR3: CASSISGPYNEQFF; DNA: TGTGCCAGCAGTATCAGCGGTCCCTACAATGAGCAGTTCTTC
size: -; D: TRBD1; V: TRBV15; J: TRBJ1-1; CDR3: CATSRAGQTNTEAFF; DNA: TGTGCCACCAGCAGAGCGGGACAGACGAACACTGAAGCTTTCTTT
size: -; D: -; V: TRBV12-3/TRBV12-4; J: TRBJ1-1; CDR3: CASSFSVTEAFF; DNA: TGTGCCAGCAGTTTCTCTGTTACTGAAGCTTTCTTT
size: -; D: TRBD2; V: TRBV30; J: TRBJ2-1; CDR3: CAWSGHTSGLSYNEQFF; DNA: TGTGCCTGGAGCGGTCACACTAGCGGACTCTCCTACAATGAGCAGTTCTTC
size: -; D: -; V: TRBV7-9; J: TRBJ1-2; CDR3: CASSLLPVYGYTF; DNA: TGTGCCAGCAGCTTACTTCCGGTCTATGGCTACACCTTC
size: -; D: TRBD1; V: TRBV5-1; J: TRBJ1-1; CDR3: CASSGGQLNTEAFF; DNA: TGCGCCAGCAGCGGGGGACAGCTGAACACTGAAGCTTTCTTT
size: -; D: -; V: TRBV6-1; J: TRBJ1-1; CDR3: CASSEIWGNTEAFF; DNA: TGTGCCAGCAGTGAAATATGGGGCAACACTGAAGCTTTCTTT
size: -; D: TRBD1; V: TRBV6-1; J: TRBJ1-2; CDR3: CASSELWTGANYGYTF; DNA: TGTGCCAGCAGTGAATTATGGACAGGGGCAAACTATGGCTACACCTTC
size: few; D: TRBD1; V: TRBV5-4; J: TRBJ1-2; CDR3: CASRATGTYGYTF; DNA: TGTGCCAGCAGGGCGACAGGGACCTATGGCTACACCTTC